This record looks at one T cell receptor (beta chain) sequence and its context. The CDR3 loop spans 15 amino acids. The V and J ends lost 4 bases and 1 base respectively, with 10 bases between them. Germline V gene data show CDR1 as MDHEN and CDR2 as SYDVKM. As originally analysed: It was from reference gene primer amplification that nucleated cell counts were estimated. Assay: immunoSEQ multiplex PCR; the TCRdb copy retains only in-frame clones and omits some. V and J calls plus clone size are reproduced from that table; the DNA served to infer D and trimming. The table has roughly 700,000 clones, approximately 90% seen once. This sample was included in a study of blood T cell repertoires in COVID-19. Study-wide context: Spain, Italy and the United States supplied samples that represented acute and convalescent COVID-19. Sample material is recorded as cDNA or gDNA derived from T cells, B-cell-depleted T cells, or PBMCs.

This chain joins TRBV28 and TRBJ2-2; unclear D gene. Sequencing was performed on peripheral blood. This clonotype was obtained from a young woman with acute or convalescent COVID-19. CDR3: CASSSEALNTGELFF. The CDR3 nucleotides are TGTGCCAGCAGTTCTGAGGCTTTGAACACCGGGGAGCTGTTTTTT.